This T cell receptor beta chain came from a study of technical replicates of blood from several donors. The CDR3 sequence is 15 residues long. Trimming cost V 1 base and J 3 bases, with 13 bases left between them. Germline CDR1 is SEHNR and CDR2 is FQNEAQ (reference sequence). Method: immunoSEQ multiplex PCR; TCRdb's copy keeps in-frame clones and lacks some. Of 70,000 to 85,000 clones listed, less than 98% are singletons. The sequenced sample consisted of T cells isolated from PBMCs. This TCR derives from a human donor in good health. The J gene is TRBJ2-7, the V gene TRBV7-9, with D possibly TRBD2 on 7 matching bases. CDR3 sequence: CASSLEGGGLYEQYF. Here the CDR3 DNA reads TGTGCCAGCAGCTTAGAGGGGGGGGGCCTCTACGAGCAGTACTTC.